Detailed here is one T cell receptor beta chain. In the original analysis: For nucleated cells, counts were estimated from reference gene primer amplification. Sequencing was performed with immunoSEQ multiplex PCR; in TCRdb, only in-frame clones are kept and a portion is missing. The V and J calls and clone size were taken over from that table, and D and trimming were inferred from the DNA. The table includes hundreds of thousands of clones, roughly 90% detected once. The data belong to a study of blood T cell repertoires in COVID-19. Study summary: Nucleic acid was either cDNA or gDNA, and it came from T cells, B-cell-depleted T cells, or PBMCs.

The sequence came from a woman between 25 and 40 years old with acute COVID-19. The source material was PBMCs or T cells enriched from blood (not recorded which).

The CDR3 is CASSFRDRDRSGNTIYF. CDR3 bases: TGTGCCAGCAGCTTCCGGGACAGGGACCGCTCTGGAAACACCATATATTTT. The chain recombines TRBV3-1 (or the pseudogene TRBV3-2) with TRBJ1-3, with TRBD1 identical over 9 bases. The CDR3 runs to 17 residues. The germline V gene encodes CDR1 LGHDT and CDR2 YNNKEL (reference sequence). Losses at the gene ends were 5 bases for V and 0 bases for J; bases not matched to a gene: 8.